These 4 T cell receptor beta chains share one sample of origin, sequenced in a study of T cell responses to AZD1222 COVID-19 vaccine. Assay: immunoSEQ multiplex PCR; the TCRdb copy retains only in-frame clones and omits some. The table shows about 130,000 clones, with roughly 90% occurring only once. The sample in question was peripheral blood, obtained on day 0 of AZD1222 vaccination. All receptors derive from an adult in good health.

The chain combines TRBV7-8 with TRBJ1-2; D is perhaps TRBD1 (5 bases). Germline CDR1 is SGHVS and CDR2 is FQNEAQ. V was pared by 5 bases and J by 0 bases, with 40 bases between. The CDR3 loop spans 24 amino acids. The CDR3 DNA sequence: TGTGCCAGCAGCCCGGTCCGGAGAGGGGCCCGGACCGACTACTTTCCCGCTTCTAACTATGGCTACACCTTC. It codes for CASSPVRRGARTDYFPASNYGYTF.

This clone has just a few counts. The V gene is TRBV28, the J gene TRBJ1-4; 7 bases align to TRBD1. The CDR3 spans 15 residues. From germline, CDR1 is MDHEN and CDR2 SYDVKM. The trim removed 6 bases at V and 7 bases at J, leaving 11 bases unmatched. CDR3 in amino acids: CASSIQYRGGEKLFF. Written as DNA, the CDR3 is TGTGCCAGCAGCATCCAATACAGGGGAGGTGAAAAACTGTTTTTT.

This chain joins TRBV5-4 and TRBJ1-1; D remains ambiguous. In germline, CDR1 is SGHNT, CDR2 YYREEE (reference sequence). The length of the CDR3 is 13 residues. Trimming shortened V by 3 bases and J by 1 base, and 7 bases separated the two germline ends. The CDR3 region is CASSSRANTEAFF. DNA for the CDR3: TGTGCCAGCAGCTCCCGGGCGAACACTGAAGCTTTCTTT.

V gene TRBV6-5 combines with J gene TRBJ2-7; no reliable D call. V was clipped by 6 bases and J by 1 base, with 13 bases between them. CDR1 and CDR2 (germline): MNHEY, SVGAGI. The CDR3 length is 14 residues. The CDR3, as DNA: TGTGCCAGCAGACTACAGTCCCGATCCTACGAGCAGTACTTC. Translated, it gives CASRLQSRSYEQYF.